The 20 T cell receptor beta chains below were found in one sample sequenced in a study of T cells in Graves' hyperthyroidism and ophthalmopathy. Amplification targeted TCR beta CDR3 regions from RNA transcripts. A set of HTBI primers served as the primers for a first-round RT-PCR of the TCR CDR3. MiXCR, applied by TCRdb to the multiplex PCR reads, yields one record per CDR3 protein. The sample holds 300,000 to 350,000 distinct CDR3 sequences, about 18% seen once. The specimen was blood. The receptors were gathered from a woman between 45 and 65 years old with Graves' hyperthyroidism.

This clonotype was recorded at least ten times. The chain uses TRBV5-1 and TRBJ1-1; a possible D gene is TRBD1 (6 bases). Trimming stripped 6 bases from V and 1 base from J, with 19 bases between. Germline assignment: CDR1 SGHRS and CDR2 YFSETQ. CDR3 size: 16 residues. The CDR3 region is CASTRLTGIQNTEAFF. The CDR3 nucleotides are TGCGCCAGCACCCGACTAACAGGGATCCAGAACACTGAAGCTTTCTTT.

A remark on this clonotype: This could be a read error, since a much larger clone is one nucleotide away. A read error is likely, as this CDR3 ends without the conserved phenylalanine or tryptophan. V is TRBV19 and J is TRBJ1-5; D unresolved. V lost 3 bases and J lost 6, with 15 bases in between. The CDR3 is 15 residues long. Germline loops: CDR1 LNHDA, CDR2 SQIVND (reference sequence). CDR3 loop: CASSIAGGNGQPQHS. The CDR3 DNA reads TGTGCCAGTAGTATTGCTGGTGGAAATGGTCAGCCCCAGCATTCT.

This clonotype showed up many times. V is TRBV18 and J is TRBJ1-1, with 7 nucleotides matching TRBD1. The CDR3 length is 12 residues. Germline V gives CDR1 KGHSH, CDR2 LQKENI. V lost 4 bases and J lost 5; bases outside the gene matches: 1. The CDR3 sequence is CASSQGATEAFF. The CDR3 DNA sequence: TGTGCCAGCTCACAGGGGGCAACTGAAGCTTTCTTT.

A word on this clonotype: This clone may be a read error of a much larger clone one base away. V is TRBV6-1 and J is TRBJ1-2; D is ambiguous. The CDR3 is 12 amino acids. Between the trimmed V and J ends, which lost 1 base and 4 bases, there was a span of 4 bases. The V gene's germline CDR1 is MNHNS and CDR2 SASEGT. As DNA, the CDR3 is TGTGCCAGCAGTGAAGGTGTCTATGGCTACACCTTC. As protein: CASSEGVYGYTF.

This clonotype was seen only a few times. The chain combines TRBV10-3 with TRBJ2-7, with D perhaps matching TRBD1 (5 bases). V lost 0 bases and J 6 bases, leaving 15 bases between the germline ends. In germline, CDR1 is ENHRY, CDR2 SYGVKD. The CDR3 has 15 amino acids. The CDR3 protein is CAISESIGSGPEQYF. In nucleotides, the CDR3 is TGTGCCATCAGTGAGTCGATTGGATCAGGGCCCGAGCAGTACTTC.

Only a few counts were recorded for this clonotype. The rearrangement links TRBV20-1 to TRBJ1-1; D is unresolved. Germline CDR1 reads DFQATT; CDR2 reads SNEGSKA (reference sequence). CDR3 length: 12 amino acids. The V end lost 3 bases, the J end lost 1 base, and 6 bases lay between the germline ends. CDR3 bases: TGCAGTGCTAGCTCCACGAACACTGAAGCTTTCTTT. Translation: CSASSTNTEAFF.

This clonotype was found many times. CDR3 loop: CASSPVTGTEAFF. The CDR3 DNA follows: TGTGCCAGCAGTCCAGTAACGGGCACTGAAGCTTTCTTT. The chain employs TRBV27 and TRBJ1-1, with D unresolved. Trimming pared 5 bases from V and 4 bases from J, leaving 11 bases between. CDR3 size: 13 residues. Germline-derived CDR1 and CDR2 are MNHEY and SMNVEV (reference sequence).

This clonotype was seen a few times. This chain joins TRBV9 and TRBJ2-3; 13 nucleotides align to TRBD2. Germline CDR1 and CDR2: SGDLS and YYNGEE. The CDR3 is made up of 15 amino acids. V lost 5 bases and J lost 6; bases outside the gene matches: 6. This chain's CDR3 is CASRRTSGGSDTQYF. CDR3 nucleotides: TGTGCCAGCAGGCGGACTAGCGGGGGTTCGGATACGCAGTATTTT.

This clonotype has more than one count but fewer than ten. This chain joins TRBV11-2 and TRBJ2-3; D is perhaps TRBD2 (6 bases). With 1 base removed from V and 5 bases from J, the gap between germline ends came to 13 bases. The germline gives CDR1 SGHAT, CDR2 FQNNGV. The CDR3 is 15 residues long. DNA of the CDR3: TGTGCCAGCAGCTTAGCAGGGAGGCATAGAGATACGCAGTATTTT. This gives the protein CASSLAGRHRDTQYF. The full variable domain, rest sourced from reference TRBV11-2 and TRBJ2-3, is EAGVAQSPRYKIIEKRQSVAFWCNPISGHATLYWYQQILGQGPKLLIQFQNNGVVDDSQLPKDRFSAERLKGVDSTLKIQPAKLEDSAVYLCASSLAGRHRDTQYFGPGTRLTVL.

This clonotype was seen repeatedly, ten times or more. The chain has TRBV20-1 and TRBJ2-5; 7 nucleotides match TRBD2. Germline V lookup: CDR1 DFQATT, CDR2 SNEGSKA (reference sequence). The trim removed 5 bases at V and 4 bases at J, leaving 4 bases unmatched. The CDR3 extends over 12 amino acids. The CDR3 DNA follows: TGCAGTGCTGGGTCGGGGGGAGAGACCCAGTACTTC. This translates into CSAGSGGETQYF.

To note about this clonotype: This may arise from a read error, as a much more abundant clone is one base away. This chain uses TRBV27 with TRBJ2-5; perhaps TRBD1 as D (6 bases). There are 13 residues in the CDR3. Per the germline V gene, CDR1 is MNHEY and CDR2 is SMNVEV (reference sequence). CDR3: CVSSPQGWETQYF. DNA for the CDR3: TGTGTCAGCAGTCCCCAGGGGTGGGAGACCCAGTACTTC.

CDR3 amino acids: CAAGEADYGYTF. The CDR3, as DNA: TGTGCCGCGGGGGAAGCAGACTATGGCTACACCTTC. The chain uses TRBV19 and TRBJ1-2; maybe TRBD1 (5 bases). Trimming cost V 11 bases and J 3 bases, with 13 bases left between them. The germline gives CDR1 LNHDA, CDR2 SQIVND (reference sequence). The CDR3 covers 12 residues.

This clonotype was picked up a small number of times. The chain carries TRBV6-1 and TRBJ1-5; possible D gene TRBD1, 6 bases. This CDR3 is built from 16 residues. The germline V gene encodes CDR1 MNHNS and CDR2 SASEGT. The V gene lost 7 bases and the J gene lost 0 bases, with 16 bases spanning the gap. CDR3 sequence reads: CASTIGWTDSNQPQHF. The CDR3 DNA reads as TGTGCCAGCACCATCGGTTGGACAGATAGCAATCAGCCCCAGCATTTT.

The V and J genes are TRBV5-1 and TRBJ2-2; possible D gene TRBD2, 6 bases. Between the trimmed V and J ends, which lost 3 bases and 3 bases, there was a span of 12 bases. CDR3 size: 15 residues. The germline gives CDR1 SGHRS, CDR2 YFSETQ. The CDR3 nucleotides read TGCGCCAGCAGCTACGGGACTGCCGACACCGGGGAGCTGTTTTTT. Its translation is CASSYGTADTGELFF.

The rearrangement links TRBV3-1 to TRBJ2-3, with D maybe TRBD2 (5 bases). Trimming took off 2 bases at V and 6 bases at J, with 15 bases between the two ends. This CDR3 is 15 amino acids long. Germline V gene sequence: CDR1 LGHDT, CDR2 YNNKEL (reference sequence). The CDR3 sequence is CASSQISRGGDTQYF. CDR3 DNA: TGTGCCAGCAGCCAAATAAGTCGGGGTGGCGATACGCAGTATTTT.

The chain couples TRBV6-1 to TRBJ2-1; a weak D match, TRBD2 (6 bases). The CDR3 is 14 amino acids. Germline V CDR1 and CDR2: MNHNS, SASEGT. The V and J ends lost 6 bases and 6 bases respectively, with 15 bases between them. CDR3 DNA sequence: TGTGCCAGCAGACTAGCTCCGTCTGGCAATGAGCAGTTCTTC. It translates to CASRLAPSGNEQFF.

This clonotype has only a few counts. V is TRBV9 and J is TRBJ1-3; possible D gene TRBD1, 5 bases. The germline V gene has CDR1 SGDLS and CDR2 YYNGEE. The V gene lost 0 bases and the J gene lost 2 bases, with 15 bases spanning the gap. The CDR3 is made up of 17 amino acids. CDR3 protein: CASSVDRGAGPGNTIYF. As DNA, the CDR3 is TGTGCCAGCAGCGTAGATCGCGGCGCAGGGCCTGGAAACACCATATATTTT.

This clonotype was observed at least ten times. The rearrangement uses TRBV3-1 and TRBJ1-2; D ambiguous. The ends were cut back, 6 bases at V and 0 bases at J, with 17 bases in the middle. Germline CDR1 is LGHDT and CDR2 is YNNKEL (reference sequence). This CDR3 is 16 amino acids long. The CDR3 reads CASSLRVLRANYGYTF. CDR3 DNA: TGTGCCAGCAGTCTCCGGGTGTTAAGAGCTAACTATGGCTACACCTTC.

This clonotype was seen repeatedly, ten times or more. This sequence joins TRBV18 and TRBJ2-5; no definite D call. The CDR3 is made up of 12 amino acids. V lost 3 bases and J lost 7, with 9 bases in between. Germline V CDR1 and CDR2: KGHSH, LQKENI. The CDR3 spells CASSPSPGTQYF. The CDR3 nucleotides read TGTGCCAGCTCACCGTCCCCTGGGACCCAGTACTTC.

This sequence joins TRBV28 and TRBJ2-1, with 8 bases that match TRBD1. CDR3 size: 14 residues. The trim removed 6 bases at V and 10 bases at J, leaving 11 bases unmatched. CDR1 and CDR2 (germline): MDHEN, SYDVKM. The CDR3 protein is CASRLDRGPEEQFF. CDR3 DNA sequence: TGTGCCAGCAGATTAGACAGGGGCCCCGAGGAGCAGTTCTTC.